A single sample is the source of the 29 T cell receptor beta chains below, sequenced in a study of T cell responses to AZD1222 COVID-19 vaccine. The table came from immunoSEQ multiplex PCR; TCRdb's copy has only in-frame clones and leaves some out. This table holds over 85,000 clones, roughly 91% found once. The specimen was peripheral blood, collected on day 0 of AZD1222 vaccination. The receptors derive from an adult in good health.

The J gene is TRBJ1-6, the V gene TRBV30; D is ambiguous. The germline V gene has CDR1 GTSNPN and CDR2 SVGIG (reference sequence). The V and J ends lost 1 base and 0 bases respectively, with 4 bases between them. The CDR3 is 14 amino acids. CDR3 nucleotides: TGTGCCTGGAGTGGATACTCCTATAATTCACCCCTCCACTTT. Residues: CAWSGYSYNSPLHF.

The genes are TRBV6-4 and TRBJ1-5; D is unresolved. Germline CDR1 reads MRHNA; CDR2 reads SNTAGT. There are 13 residues in the CDR3. The germline V and J ends were trimmed by 3 bases and 1 base, with 4 bases remaining between them. CDR3 sequence reads: CASSEQSNQPQHF. The CDR3 coding sequence is TGTGCCAGCAGTGAACAGAGCAATCAGCCCCAGCATTTT.

V usage is TRBV5-1 and J usage is TRBJ2-7, with 8 bases identical to TRBD2. CDR1 SGHRS and CDR2 YFSETQ come from the germline V gene. V lost 0 bases to trimming and J lost 2 bases; unmatched junction nucleotides: 4. CDR3 length: 15 residues. The CDR3 DNA is TGCGCCAGCAGCTTGGGTAGCGGGATAACCTACGAGCAGTACTTC. Its protein product is CASSLGSGITYEQYF.

The CDR3 sequence is CASRPGQATYNEQFF. The CDR3 region has the DNA TGTGCCAGCAGACCGGGACAGGCTACCTACAATGAGCAGTTCTTC. The chain links TRBV7-2 to TRBJ2-1; TRBD1 aligns across 8 bases. Per the germline V gene, CDR1 is SGHTA and CDR2 is FQGNSA. This CDR3 region has 15 residues. V lost 6 bases, J lost 2 bases, and 6 bases stayed unmatched.

The V call is TRBV4-3, the J call TRBJ2-3; 13 bases line up with TRBD2. V lost 5 bases, J lost 1 base, and 6 bases stayed unmatched. The V gene's germline CDR1 is LGHNA and CDR2 YSLEER. The CDR3 runs 17 residues. CDR3 nucleotides: TGCGCCAGCAGCGCCGGACTAGCGGGAGATGGCACAGATACGCAGTATTTT. It is translated as CASSAGLAGDGTDTQYF.

The V call is TRBV5-6, the J call TRBJ2-7; D call uncertain. Between the trimmed V and J ends, which lost 4 bases and 7 bases, there was a span of 12 bases. The CDR3 has 12 residues. The V gene's germline CDR1 is SGHDT and CDR2 YYEEEE. The chain's CDR3 is CASSRVHGEQYF. The DNA for the CDR3 is TGTGCCAGCAGCCGGGTTCACGGAGAGCAGTACTTC.

The chain carries TRBV9 and TRBJ2-5; D is undetermined. This CDR3 has 15 amino acids. Germline lookup yields CDR1 SGDLS and CDR2 YYNGEE. V lost 0 bases to trimming and J lost 1 base, with 10 bases between them. The CDR3 loop reads CASSVVGRSQETQYF. Here the CDR3 DNA reads TGTGCCAGCAGCGTAGTTGGCCGAAGCCAAGAGACCCAGTACTTC.

The chain combines TRBV2 with TRBJ1-5, with unresolved D. Trimming left V 2 bases short and J 0 bases short, with 5 bases between. The CDR3 has 14 residues. The germline V gene has CDR1 SNHLY and CDR2 FYNNEI. This CDR3 reads CASSELASNQPQHF. CDR3 sequence (DNA): TGTGCCAGCAGTGAATTGGCTAGCAATCAGCCCCAGCATTTT.

V and J are TRBV6-5 and TRBJ1-2; the D is unclear. The CDR3 runs 13 residues. Germline values: CDR1 MNHEY, CDR2 SVGAGI. V was pared by 2 bases and J by 2 bases, with 6 bases between. The CDR3 DNA reads as TGTGCCAGCAGTTACGGGGTCAACTATGGCTACACCTTC. Its protein is CASSYGVNYGYTF.

V and J are TRBV28 and TRBJ1-6; D remains ambiguous. Trimming cost V 4 bases and J 2 bases, with 0 bases left between them. CDR1 and CDR2 (germline): MDHEN, SYDVKM. The CDR3 runs 12 residues. The CDR3 here is CASSSYNSPLHF. CDR3 DNA sequence: TGTGCCAGCAGTTCCTATAATTCACCCCTCCACTTT.

The chain carries TRBV7-2 and TRBJ2-7, with D perhaps TRBD2 (5 bases). V lost 4 bases and J lost 0, with 13 bases in between. The CDR3 runs to 15 residues. Germline lookup yields CDR1 SGHTA and CDR2 FQGNSA. Here the CDR3 DNA reads TGTGCCAGCAGCTACGGCGGGCCCCTCTCCTACGAGCAGTACTTC. It codes for CASSYGGPLSYEQYF.

The V gene is TRBV4-1, the J gene TRBJ2-3; 13 bases map to TRBD2. The germline V gene has CDR1 MGHRA and CDR2 YSYEKL. The J segment lost 6 bases and the V segment lost 3 bases, leaving 6 bases of the junction unmatched. The CDR3 has 16 residues. The CDR3 DNA reads TGCGCCAGCAGCCAGGCACTAGCGGGGGGGCGCGATACGCAGTATTTT. As protein: CASSQALAGGRDTQYF.

This clone occurred once. This chain connects TRBV18 to TRBJ1-5; TRBD1 agrees at 8 bases. CDR3 size: 16 residues. Trimming at V came to 1 base and at J to 6 bases, leaving 8 bases not matched to a gene. The germline V gene encodes CDR1 KGHSH and CDR2 LQKENI. CDR3 amino acids: CASSPRPRGPRQPQHF. The CDR3 DNA reads TGTGCCAGCTCACCACGTCCCAGGGGGCCGCGTCAGCCCCAGCATTTT. The full variable domain, with the rest looked up from reference TRBV18 and TRBJ1-5, is NAGVMQNPRHLVRRRGQEARLRCSPMKGHSHVYWYRQLPEEGLKFMVYLQKENIIDESGMPKERFSAEFPKEGPSILRIQQVVRGDSAAYFCASSPRPRGPRQPQHFGDGTRLSIL.

This clone showed up just a few times. The chain carries TRBV11-2 and TRBJ1-2; D gene unclear. Germline CDR1 and CDR2: SGHAT and FQNNGV. The CDR3 is made up of 12 amino acids. The V end was cut by 5 bases, the J end by 4 bases, with 8 bases between. The CDR3 sequence: CASSPTVYGYTF. CDR3 coding DNA: TGTGCCAGCAGCCCCACAGTCTATGGCTACACCTTC.

This sequence joins TRBV7-9 and TRBJ2-2; 11 bases are a match to TRBD1. V trimming: 2 bases; J trimming: 3 bases; junction bases outside the gene matches: 2. Germline CDR1 and CDR2: SEHNR and FQNEAQ (reference sequence). This CDR3 is 16 amino acids long. The CDR3 DNA reads TGTGCCAGCAGCTTATGGACAGGGGGCGACACCGGGGAGCTGTTTTTT. It specifies CASSLWTGGDTGELFF.

The genes are TRBV5-1 and TRBJ1-1; TRBD1 agrees at 8 bases. Germline V gene lookup returns CDR1 SGHRS and CDR2 YFSETQ. Trimming at V came to 4 bases and at J to 4 bases, leaving 6 bases not matched to a gene. This CDR3 has 14 residues. CDR3 coding DNA: TGCGCCAGCAGCCCAGGACAGGGCGGCACTGAAGCTTTCTTT. Its translation is CASSPGQGGTEAFF.

The chain is built from TRBV2 and TRBJ2-7; a weak D match, TRBD2 (6 bases). Trimming took 7 bases from V and 0 from J, leaving 19 bases between them. In germline, CDR1 is SNHLY, CDR2 FYNNEI. The CDR3 spans 16 residues. The CDR3 region is CASTPSAGSSSYEQYF. The CDR3 bases are TGTGCCAGCACGCCCTCGGCGGGGAGTTCCTCCTACGAGCAGTACTTC.

The chain uses TRBV2 and TRBJ1-5; D gene ambiguous. Germline CDR1 reads SNHLY; CDR2 reads FYNNEI. This CDR3 has 12 residues. V was clipped by 3 bases and J by 5 bases, with 5 bases between them. CDR3 sequence reads: CASSDPHQPQHF. The CDR3 bases are TGTGCCAGCAGTGATCCCCATCAGCCCCAGCATTTT.

The genes are TRBV29-1 and TRBJ1-2; no definite D call. This CDR3 is 13 amino acids long. V lost 6 bases and J 8 bases, leaving 19 bases between the germline ends. The germline V gene has CDR1 SQVTM and CDR2 ANQGSEA. The CDR3 loop is CSVTDGSIRGYTF. The DNA of the CDR3 is TGCAGCGTCACGGACGGGAGCATCAGGGGCTACACCTTC.

The J gene is TRBJ2-5, the V gene TRBV5-1, with D possibly matching TRBD1 (5 bases). V was shortened by 0 bases and J by 2 bases, with 11 bases between the two germline ends. This CDR3 region has 15 residues. Germline V gene data show CDR1 as SGHRS and CDR2 as YFSETQ. As DNA, the CDR3 is TGCGCCAGCAGCTTGGCCGACAGCAAGCAAGAGACCCAGTACTTC. It translates to CASSLADSKQETQYF.

The rearrangement uses TRBV18 and TRBJ1-5, with D unclear. This CDR3 is built from 13 residues. Trimming pared 2 bases from V and 5 bases from J, leaving 7 bases between. Germline V gene data show CDR1 as KGHSH and CDR2 as LQKENI. CDR3 DNA sequence: TGTGCCAGCTCACCAATGGAGGATCAGCCCCAGCATTTT. Encoded protein: CASSPMEDQPQHF.

This clone was seen just once. The rearrangement links TRBV18 to TRBJ2-3, with 7 positions matching TRBD2. Losses at the gene ends were 3 bases for V and 1 base for J; bases not matched to a gene: 10. Germline CDR1 KGHSH, CDR2 LQKENI. CDR3 size: 17 residues. CDR3 sequence reads: CASSPLGGNLGTDTQYF. The DNA of the CDR3 is TGTGCCAGCTCACCCCTCGGGGGGAACTTGGGCACAGATACGCAGTATTTT.

This clone was picked up one time. The V call is TRBV5-8, the J call TRBJ2-7; no clear D. CDR1 is SGHTS, CDR2 YDEGEE, per germline. Trimming cost V 4 bases and J 3 bases, with 17 bases left between them. The CDR3 runs to 15 residues. This CDR3 is CASSLGSNRGYEQYF. CDR3 DNA sequence: TGTGCCAGCAGCCTGGGCTCTAATCGCGGCTACGAGCAGTACTTC.

The rearrangement joins TRBV28 to TRBJ2-7; D gene uncertain. CDR3 size: 14 residues. Germline CDR1 and CDR2: MDHEN and SYDVKM. V was trimmed by 7 bases and J by 0 bases, leaving 13 bases between them. CDR3: CASISLRSSYEQYF. The CDR3 bases are TGTGCCAGCATCTCCTTGCGGAGCTCCTACGAGCAGTACTTC.

The V call is TRBV6-2 or TRBV6-3, the J call TRBJ1-1, with 11 bases aligning to TRBD1. Per the germline V gene, CDR1 is MNHEY and CDR2 is SVGEGT. J gave up 3 bases and V 5 bases, and 8 bases lay outside the gene matches. The length of the CDR3 is 16 residues. In DNA, the CDR3 is TGTGCCAGCAGTCCATGGACAGGGGGCGCACACACTGAAGCTTTCTTT. Its translation is CASSPWTGGAHTEAFF.

This chain's CDR3 is CASSLSLTTLAKNIQYF. The CDR3 DNA is TGTGCCAGCAGTTTATCCCTGACTACTCTAGCCAAAAACATTCAGTACTTC. This chain connects TRBV28 to TRBJ2-4; D is possibly TRBD2 (5 bases). The V end lost 1 base, the J end lost 0 bases, and 13 bases lay between the germline ends. This CDR3 comprises 17 residues. The germline CDR1 and CDR2 sequences are MDHEN and SYDVKM.

This chain connects TRBV6-2 or TRBV6-3 to TRBJ1-6; a possible D gene is TRBD1 (6 bases). Germline V CDR1 and CDR2: MNHEY, SVGEGT. V lost 5 bases, J lost 7 bases, and 15 bases lay in between. This CDR3 is built from 15 residues. For the CDR3, the DNA is TGTGCCAGCAGTCTCCAGGGACACCAAAATTCACCCCTCCACTTT. Its translation: CASSLQGHQNSPLHF.

This clone was found once. The chain recombines TRBV11-3 with TRBJ1-1; the D gene is possibly TRBD1 (5 bases). The CDR3 consists of 14 residues. With 4 bases removed from V and 0 bases from J, the gap between germline ends came to 9 bases. Germline V gene lookup returns CDR1 SGHNT and CDR2 YENEEA. As DNA, the CDR3 is TGTGCCAGCAGCTCGAGGGGTATGAACACTGAAGCTTTCTTT. It translates to CASSSRGMNTEAFF.

This sequence joins TRBV30 and TRBJ2-7, with 9 positions matching TRBD1. The V and J ends lost 6 bases and 6 bases, in that order; junction bases with no gene match: 6. From germline, CDR1 is GTSNPN and CDR2 SVGIG (reference sequence). CDR3 length equals 12 residues. This CDR3 is CACYRGPGEQYF. The DNA for the CDR3 is TGTGCCTGTTACAGGGGGCCGGGCGAGCAGTACTTC. Variable domain in full (rest from reference TRBV30 and TRBJ2-7): SQTIHQWPATLVQPVGSPLSLECTVEGTSNPNLYWYRQAAGRGLQLLFYSVGIGQISSEVPQNLSASRPQDRQFILSSKKLLLSDSGFYLCACYRGPGEQYFGPGTRLTVT.